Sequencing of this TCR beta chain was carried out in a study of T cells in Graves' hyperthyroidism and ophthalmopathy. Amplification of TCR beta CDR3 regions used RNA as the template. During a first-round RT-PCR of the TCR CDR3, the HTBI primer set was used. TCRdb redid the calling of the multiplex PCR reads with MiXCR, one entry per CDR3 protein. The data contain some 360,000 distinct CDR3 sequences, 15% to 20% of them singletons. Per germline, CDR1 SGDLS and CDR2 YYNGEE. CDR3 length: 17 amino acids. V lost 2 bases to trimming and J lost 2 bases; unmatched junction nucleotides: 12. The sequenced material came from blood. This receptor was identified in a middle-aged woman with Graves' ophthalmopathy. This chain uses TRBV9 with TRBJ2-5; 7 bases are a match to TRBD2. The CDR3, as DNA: TGTGCCAGCAGCGTGGGACTACCTTCCGGAGGGCAAGAGACCCAGTACTTC. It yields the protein CASSVGLPSGGQETQYF. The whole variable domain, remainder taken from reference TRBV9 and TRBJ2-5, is DSGVTQTPKHLITATGQRVTLRCSPRSGDLSVYWYQQSLDQGLQFLIQYYNGEERAKGNILERFSAQQFPDLHSELNLSSLELGDSALYFCASSVGLPSGGQETQYFGPGTRLLVL.